The rows below give T cell receptor beta chains drawn from one sample of a study of T cells in Graves' hyperthyroidism and ophthalmopathy. Each CDR3 protein is one row after TCRdb ran MiXCR on the multiplex PCR reads. This table has approximately 420,000 distinct CDR3 sequences, 15% appearing once. Input material: blood. These receptors were collected from a woman under 40 with Graves' hyperthyroidism. CDR3s include the opening cysteine and the closing phenylalanine or tryptophan. The order of the fields is D gene, V gene, J gene, clone size, CDR3 DNA, CDR3 protein. D genes are given only for firm matches. Expanded clones are given a class, and other clones once, few, many or no size at all.

D gene: TRBD1
V gene: TRBV7-8
J gene: TRBJ2-2
clone size: -
CDR3 DNA: TGTGCCAGCAGCACACCCCGACAGGGTTCGAACACCGGGGAGCTGTTTTTT
CDR3 protein: CASSTPRQGSNTGELFF

D gene: -
V gene: TRBV7-9
J gene: TRBJ2-1
clone size: many
CDR3 DNA: TGTGCCAGCAGCTTATCCCTCGGGCCGAGAAATGAGCAGTTCTTC
CDR3 protein: CASSLSLGPRNEQFF

D gene: TRBD1
V gene: TRBV5-1
J gene: TRBJ2-3
clone size: many
CDR3 DNA: TGCGCCAGCAGCCGCGACAGGGGTGGCACAGATACGCAGTATTTT
CDR3 protein: CASSRDRGGTDTQYF

D gene: TRBD2
V gene: TRBV11-2
J gene: TRBJ2-7
clone size: many
CDR3 DNA: TGTGCCAGCAGCTTCTTAGGCGGGAGTGAGTACGAGCAGTACTTC
CDR3 protein: CASSFLGGSEYEQYF

D gene: TRBD1
V gene: TRBV7-2
J gene: TRBJ2-7
clone size: many
CDR3 DNA: TGTGCCAGCAGCTACCTGCGACAGGGATACGAGCAGTACTTC
CDR3 protein: CASSYLRQGYEQYF

D gene: -
V gene: TRBV5-1
J gene: TRBJ1-4
clone size: many
CDR3 DNA: TGCGCCAGCAGCTTGGACGGTGAAAAACTGTTTTTT
CDR3 protein: CASSLDGEKLFF

D gene: -
V gene: TRBV7-9
J gene: TRBJ1-5
clone size: many
CDR3 DNA: TGTGCCAGCAGCTTAGTTTACGGGGACTATAGCAATCAGCCCCAGCATTTT
CDR3 protein: CASSLVYGDYSNQPQHF

D gene: TRBD2
V gene: TRBV7-9
J gene: TRBJ2-2
clone size: -
CDR3 DNA: TGTGCCAGCACCCGGACTAGCGGGAGGGACACCGGGGAGCTGTTTTTT
CDR3 protein: CASTRTSGRDTGELFF

D gene: TRBD2
V gene: TRBV28
J gene: TRBJ2-7
clone size: medium-sized
CDR3 DNA: TGTGCCAGCAGCCTCGAGTTCCTAGCGGGAGCTTCCATCGGGTACGAGCAGTACTTC
CDR3 protein: CASSLEFLAGASIGYEQYF

D gene: -
V gene: TRBV18
J gene: TRBJ2-1
clone size: many
CDR3 DNA: TGTGCCAGCTCAGTACGGGAATTTCCGAGCTCCTACAATGAGCAGTTCTTC
CDR3 protein: CASSVREFPSSYNEQFF

D gene: -
V gene: TRBV27
J gene: TRBJ1-1
clone size: few
CDR3 DNA: TGTGCCAGCAGTGGAGGATGGTTGGGCACTGAAGCTTTCTTT
CDR3 protein: CASSGGWLGTEAFF

D gene: -
V gene: TRBV20-1
J gene: TRBJ1-6
clone size: few
CDR3 DNA: TGCAGTGCTTGGTATGAGGGAGGAAATTCACCCCTCCACTTT
CDR3 protein: CSAWYEGGNSPLHF

D gene: TRBD1
V gene: TRBV29-1
J gene: TRBJ2-3
clone size: -
CDR3 DNA: TGCAGCGCAGACAGGGGGGGCACAGATACGCAGTATTTT
CDR3 protein: CSADRGGTDTQYF

D gene: -
V gene: TRBV10-3
J gene: TRBJ2-2
clone size: -
CDR3 DNA: TGTGCCAACTCTGGACAGATCGGCACCGGGGAGCTGTTTTTT
CDR3 protein: CANSGQIGTGELFF

D gene: -
V gene: TRBV3-1
J gene: TRBJ1-2
clone size: many
CDR3 DNA: TGTGCCAGCAGCCAAGGGATGGGGAATGGCTACACCTTC
CDR3 protein: CASSQGMGNGYTF

D gene: -
V gene: TRBV18
J gene: TRBJ1-5
clone size: many
CDR3 DNA: TGTGCCAGCTCAAAGGGGGATCAGCCCCAGCATTTT
CDR3 protein: CASSKGDQPQHF

D gene: -
V gene: TRBV24-1
J gene: TRBJ2-1
clone size: -
CDR3 DNA: TGTGCCACCAGTGATTTGCAGGGAAATGAGCAGTTCTTC
CDR3 protein: CATSDLQGNEQFF

D gene: -
V gene: TRBV7-3
J gene: TRBJ1-2
clone size: many
CDR3 DNA: TGTGCCAGCAGCAGTGGGTCAGACGCCTATGGCTACACCTTC
CDR3 protein: CASSSGSDAYGYTF

D gene: -
V gene: TRBV29-1
J gene: TRBJ2-2
clone size: -
CDR3 DNA: TGCAGCGCCCACGCGAACACCGGGGAGCTGTTTTTT
CDR3 protein: CSAHANTGELFF

D gene: TRBD1
V gene: TRBV19
J gene: TRBJ2-5
clone size: -
CDR3 DNA: TGTGCCAGTAGTTTGCCGGGGGACAGGGGGCAGGAGACCCAGTACTTC
CDR3 protein: CASSLPGDRGQETQYF

D gene: -
V gene: TRBV7-9
J gene: TRBJ2-7
clone size: many
CDR3 DNA: TGTGCCAGCGGATCTCGCGGGGGCCGCTCCTACGAGCAGTACTTC
CDR3 protein: CASGSRGGRSYEQYF

D gene: -
V gene: TRBV18
J gene: TRBJ2-3
clone size: many
CDR3 DNA: TGTGCCAGCTCACCAGAGATTTGGCTGGATACGCAGTATTTT
CDR3 protein: CASSPEIWLDTQYF